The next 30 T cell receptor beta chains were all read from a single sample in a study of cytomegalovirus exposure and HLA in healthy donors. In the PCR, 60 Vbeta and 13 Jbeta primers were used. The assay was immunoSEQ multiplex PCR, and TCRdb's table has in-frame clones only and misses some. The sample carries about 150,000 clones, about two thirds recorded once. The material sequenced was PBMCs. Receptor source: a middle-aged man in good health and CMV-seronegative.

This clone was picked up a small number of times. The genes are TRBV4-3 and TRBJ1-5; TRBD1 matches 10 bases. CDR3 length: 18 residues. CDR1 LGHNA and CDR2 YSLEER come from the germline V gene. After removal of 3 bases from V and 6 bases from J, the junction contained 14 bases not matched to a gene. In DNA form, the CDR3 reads TGCGCCAGCAGCCAGGGCCTACCGGGACAGGGGTTTAGTCAGCCCCAGCATTTT. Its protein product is CASSQGLPGQGFSQPQHF.

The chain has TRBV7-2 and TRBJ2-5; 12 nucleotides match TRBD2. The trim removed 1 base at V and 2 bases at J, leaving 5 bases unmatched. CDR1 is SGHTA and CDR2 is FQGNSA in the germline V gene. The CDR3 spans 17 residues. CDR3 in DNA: TGTGCCAGCAGCTTAGGTCCGACTAGCGGGGGACAAGAGACCCAGTACTTC. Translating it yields CASSLGPTSGGQETQYF.

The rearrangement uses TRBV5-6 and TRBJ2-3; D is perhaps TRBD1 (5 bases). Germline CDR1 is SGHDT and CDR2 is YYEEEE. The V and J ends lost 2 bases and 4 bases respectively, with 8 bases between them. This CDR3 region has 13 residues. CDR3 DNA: TGTGCCAGCAGCTTTCAGGGATCAGATACGCAGTATTTT. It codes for CASSFQGSDTQYF.

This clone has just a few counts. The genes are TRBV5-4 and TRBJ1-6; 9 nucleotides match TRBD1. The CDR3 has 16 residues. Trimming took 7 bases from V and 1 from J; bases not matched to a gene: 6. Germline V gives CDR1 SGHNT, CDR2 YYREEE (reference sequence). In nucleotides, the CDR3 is TGTGCCAGCTGCGAACAGGGGGCATCCTATAATTCACCCCTCCACTTT. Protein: CASCEQGASYNSPLHF.

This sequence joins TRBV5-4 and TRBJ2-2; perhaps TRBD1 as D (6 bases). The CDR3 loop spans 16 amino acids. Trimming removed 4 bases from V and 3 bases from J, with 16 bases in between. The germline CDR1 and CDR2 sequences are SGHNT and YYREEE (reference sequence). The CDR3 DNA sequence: TGTGCCAGCAGCGGGTGGACAGCTTCGTACACCGGGGAGCTGTTTTTT. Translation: CASSGWTASYTGELFF.

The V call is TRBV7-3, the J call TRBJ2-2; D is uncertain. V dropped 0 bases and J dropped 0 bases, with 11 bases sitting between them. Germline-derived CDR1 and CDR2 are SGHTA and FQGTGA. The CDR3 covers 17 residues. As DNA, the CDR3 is TGTGCCAGCAGCTTAACGGGCCGACACCCGAACACCGGGGAGCTGTTTTTT. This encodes CASSLTGRHPNTGELFF.

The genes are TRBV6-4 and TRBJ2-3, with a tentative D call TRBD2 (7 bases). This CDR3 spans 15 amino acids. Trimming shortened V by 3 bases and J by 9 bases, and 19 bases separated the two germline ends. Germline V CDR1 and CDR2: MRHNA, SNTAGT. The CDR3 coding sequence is TGTGCCAGCAGTGAGTGGTACAGGGAGGGATACACGCAGTATTTT. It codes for CASSEWYREGYTQYF.

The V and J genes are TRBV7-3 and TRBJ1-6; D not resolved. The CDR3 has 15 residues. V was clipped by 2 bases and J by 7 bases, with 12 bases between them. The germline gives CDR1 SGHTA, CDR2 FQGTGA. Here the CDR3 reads CASSLEGWGNSPLHF. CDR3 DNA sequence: TGTGCCAGCAGCTTAGAGGGCTGGGGAAATTCACCCCTCCACTTT.

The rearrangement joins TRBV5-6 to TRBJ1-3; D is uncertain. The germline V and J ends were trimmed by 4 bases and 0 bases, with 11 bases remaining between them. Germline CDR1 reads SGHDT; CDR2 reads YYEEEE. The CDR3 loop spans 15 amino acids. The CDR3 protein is CASSLTPSSGNTIYF. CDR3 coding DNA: TGTGCCAGCAGCCTGACACCAAGCTCTGGAAACACCATATATTTT.

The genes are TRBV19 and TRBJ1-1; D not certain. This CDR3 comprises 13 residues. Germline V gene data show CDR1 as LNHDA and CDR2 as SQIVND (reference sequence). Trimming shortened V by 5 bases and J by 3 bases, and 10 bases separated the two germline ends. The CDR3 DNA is TGTGCCAGTAGTCCCCTGAGGGACACTGAAGCTTTCTTT. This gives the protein CASSPLRDTEAFF.

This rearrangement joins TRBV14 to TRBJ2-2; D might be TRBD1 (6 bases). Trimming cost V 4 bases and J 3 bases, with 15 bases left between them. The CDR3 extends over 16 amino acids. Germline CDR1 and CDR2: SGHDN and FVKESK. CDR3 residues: CASSPRSGVDTGELFF. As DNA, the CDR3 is TGTGCCAGCAGCCCTCGGTCAGGGGTGGACACCGGGGAGCTGTTTTTT. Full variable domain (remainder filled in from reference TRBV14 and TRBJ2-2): EAGVTQFPSHSVIEKGQTVTLRCDPISGHDNLYWYRRVMGKEIKFLLHFVKESKQDESGMPNNRFLAERTGGTYSTLKVQPAELEDSGVYFCASSPRSGVDTGELFFGEGSRLTVL.

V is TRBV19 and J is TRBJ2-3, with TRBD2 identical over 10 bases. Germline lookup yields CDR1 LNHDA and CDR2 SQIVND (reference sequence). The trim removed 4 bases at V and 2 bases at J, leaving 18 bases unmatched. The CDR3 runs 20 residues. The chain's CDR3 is CASSTPGERGGFLHTDTQYF. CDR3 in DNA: TGTGCCAGTAGTACCCCGGGGGAGCGGGGGGGCTTTCTCCACACAGATACGCAGTATTTT. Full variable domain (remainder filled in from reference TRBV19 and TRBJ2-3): DGGITQSPKYLFRKEGQNVTLSCEQNLNHDAMYWYRQDPGQGLRLIYYSQIVNDFQKGDIAEGYSVSREKKESFPLTVTSAQKNPTAFYLCASSTPGERGGFLHTDTQYFGPGTRLTVL.

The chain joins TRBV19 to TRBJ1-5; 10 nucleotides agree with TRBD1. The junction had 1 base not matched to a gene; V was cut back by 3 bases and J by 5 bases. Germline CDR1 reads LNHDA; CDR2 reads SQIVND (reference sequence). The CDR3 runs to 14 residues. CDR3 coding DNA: TGTGCCAGTAGTATGGGACAGGGGTATCAGCCCCAGCATTTT. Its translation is CASSMGQGYQPQHF.

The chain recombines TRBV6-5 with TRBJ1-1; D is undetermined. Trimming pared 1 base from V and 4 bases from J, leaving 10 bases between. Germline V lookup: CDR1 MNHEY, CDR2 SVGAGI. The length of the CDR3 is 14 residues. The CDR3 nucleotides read TGTGCCAGCAGTTACTATATCGGTGGCACTGAAGCTTTCTTT. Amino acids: CASSYYIGGTEAFF.

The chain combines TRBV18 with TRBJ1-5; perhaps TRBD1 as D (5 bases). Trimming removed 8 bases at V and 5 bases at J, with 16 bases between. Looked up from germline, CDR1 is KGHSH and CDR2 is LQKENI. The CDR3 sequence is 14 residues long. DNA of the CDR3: TGTGCCAGCACAATCGCGGGGGACTATCAGCCCCAGCATTTT. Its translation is CASTIAGDYQPQHF.

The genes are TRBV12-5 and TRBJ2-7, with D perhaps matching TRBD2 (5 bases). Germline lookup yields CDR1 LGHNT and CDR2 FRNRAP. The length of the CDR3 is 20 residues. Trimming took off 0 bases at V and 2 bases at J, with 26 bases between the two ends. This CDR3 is CASGLVRGNEFRAIPYEQYF. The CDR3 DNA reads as TGTGCTAGTGGTTTGGTACGGGGTAATGAGTTCCGGGCCATCCCCTACGAGCAGTACTTC.

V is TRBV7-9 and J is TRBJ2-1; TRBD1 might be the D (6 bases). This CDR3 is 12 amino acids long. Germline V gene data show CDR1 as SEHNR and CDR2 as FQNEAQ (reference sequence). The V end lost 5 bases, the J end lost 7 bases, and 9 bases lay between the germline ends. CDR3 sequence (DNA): TGTGCCAGCAGCGAGCAGGGGAATGAGCAGTTCTTC. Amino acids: CASSEQGNEQFF.

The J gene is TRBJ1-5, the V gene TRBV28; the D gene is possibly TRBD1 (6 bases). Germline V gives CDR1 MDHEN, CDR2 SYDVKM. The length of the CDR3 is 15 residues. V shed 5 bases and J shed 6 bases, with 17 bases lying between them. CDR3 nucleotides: TGTGCCAGCAGTCCCCTAAGCAGGGGCAGTCAGCCCCAGCATTTT. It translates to CASSPLSRGSQPQHF.

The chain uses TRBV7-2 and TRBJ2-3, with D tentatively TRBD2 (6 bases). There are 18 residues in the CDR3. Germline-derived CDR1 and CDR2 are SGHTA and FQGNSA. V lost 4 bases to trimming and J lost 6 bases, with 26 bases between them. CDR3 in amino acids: CASSSPEGGTRSFDTQYF. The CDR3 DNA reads TGTGCCAGCAGCTCCCCCGAGGGCGGGACGAGGAGTTTCGATACGCAGTATTTT.

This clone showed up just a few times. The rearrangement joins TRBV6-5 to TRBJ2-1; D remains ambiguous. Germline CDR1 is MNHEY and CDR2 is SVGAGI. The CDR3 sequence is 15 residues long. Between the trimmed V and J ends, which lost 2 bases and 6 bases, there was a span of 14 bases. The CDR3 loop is CASSYAAIPSNEQFF. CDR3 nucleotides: TGTGCCAGCAGTTACGCGGCTATTCCGTCCAATGAGCAGTTCTTC.

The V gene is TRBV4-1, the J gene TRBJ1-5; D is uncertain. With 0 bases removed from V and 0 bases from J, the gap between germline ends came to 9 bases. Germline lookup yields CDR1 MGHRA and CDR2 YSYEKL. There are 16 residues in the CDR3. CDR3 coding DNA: TGCGCCAGCAGCCAAGAAGAACTTTATAGCAATCAGCCCCAGCATTTT. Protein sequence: CASSQEELYSNQPQHF.

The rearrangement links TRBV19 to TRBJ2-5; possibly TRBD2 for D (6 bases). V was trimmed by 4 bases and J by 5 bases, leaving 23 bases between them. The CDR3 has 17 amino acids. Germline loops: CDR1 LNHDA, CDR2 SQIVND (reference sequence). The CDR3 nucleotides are TGTGCCAGTAGTACCTACCCAGGGAGTAGCGCGGGGGAGACCCAGTACTTC. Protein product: CASSTYPGSSAGETQYF.

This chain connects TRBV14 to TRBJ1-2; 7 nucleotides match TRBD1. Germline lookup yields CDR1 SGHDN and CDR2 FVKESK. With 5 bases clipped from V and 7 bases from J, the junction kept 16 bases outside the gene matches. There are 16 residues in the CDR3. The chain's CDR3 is CASSAQWGTAGSGYTF. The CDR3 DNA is TGTGCCAGCAGCGCCCAATGGGGGACAGCAGGGTCTGGCTACACCTTC.

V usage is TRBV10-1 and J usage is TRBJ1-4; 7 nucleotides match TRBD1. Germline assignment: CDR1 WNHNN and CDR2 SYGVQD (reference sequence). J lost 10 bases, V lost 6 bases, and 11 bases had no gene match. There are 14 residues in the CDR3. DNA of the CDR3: TGCGCCAGCAGCCCGGATGCACAGGGGATAAAACTGTTTTTT. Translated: CASSPDAQGIKLFF.

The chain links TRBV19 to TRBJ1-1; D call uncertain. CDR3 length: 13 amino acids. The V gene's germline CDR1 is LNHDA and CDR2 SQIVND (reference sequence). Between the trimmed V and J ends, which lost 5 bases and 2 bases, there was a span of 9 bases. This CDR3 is CASSPGSNTEAFF. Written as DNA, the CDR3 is TGTGCCAGTAGTCCCGGGTCAAACACTGAAGCTTTCTTT.

CDR3 protein: CASSSLGGDEKLFF. CDR3 DNA sequence: TGCGCCAGCAGCTCCTTAGGGGGCGATGAAAAACTGTTTTTT. This rearrangement joins TRBV5-1 to TRBJ1-4; 7 bases align to TRBD1. V was pared by 3 bases and J by 6 bases, with 5 bases of the junction left unmatched. Germline CDR1 and CDR2: SGHRS and YFSETQ. The CDR3 spans 14 residues. Complete variable domain (other parts from reference TRBV5-1 and TRBJ1-4): KAGVTQTPRYLIKTRGQQVTLSCSPISGHRSVSWYQQTPGQGLQFLFEYFSETQRNKGNFPGRFSGRQFSNSRSEMNVSTLELGDSALYLCASSSLGGDEKLFFGSGTQLSVL.

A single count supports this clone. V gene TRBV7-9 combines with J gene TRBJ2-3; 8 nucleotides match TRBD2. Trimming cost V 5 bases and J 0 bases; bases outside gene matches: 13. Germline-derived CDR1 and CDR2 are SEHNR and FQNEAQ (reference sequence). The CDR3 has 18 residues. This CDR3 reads CASSTRSLAGGSTDTQYF. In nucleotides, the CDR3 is TGTGCCAGCAGCACCCGGAGCCTCGCGGGAGGTAGCACAGATACGCAGTATTTT.

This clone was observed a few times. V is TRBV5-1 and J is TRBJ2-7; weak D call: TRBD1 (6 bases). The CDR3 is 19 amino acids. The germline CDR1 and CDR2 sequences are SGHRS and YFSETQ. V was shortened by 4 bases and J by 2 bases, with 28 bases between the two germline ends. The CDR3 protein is CASSRPSPGDIGPTYEQYF. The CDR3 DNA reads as TGCGCCAGCAGCCGTCCCTCGCCAGGGGACATCGGTCCTACCTACGAGCAGTACTTC.

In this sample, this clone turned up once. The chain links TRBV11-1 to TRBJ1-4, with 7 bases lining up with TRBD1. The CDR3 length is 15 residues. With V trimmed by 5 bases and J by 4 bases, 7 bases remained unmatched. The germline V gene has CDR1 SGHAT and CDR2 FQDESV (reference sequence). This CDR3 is CASSLGGQLNEKLFF. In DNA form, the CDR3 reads TGTGCCAGCAGCCTAGGGGGACAGCTTAATGAAAAACTGTTTTTT. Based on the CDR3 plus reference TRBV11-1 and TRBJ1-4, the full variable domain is EAEVAQSPRYKITEKSQAVAFWCDPISGHATLYWYRQILGQGPELLVQFQDESVVDDSQLPKDRFSAERLKGVDSTLKIQPAELGDSAMYLCASSLGGQLNEKLFFGSGTQLSVL.

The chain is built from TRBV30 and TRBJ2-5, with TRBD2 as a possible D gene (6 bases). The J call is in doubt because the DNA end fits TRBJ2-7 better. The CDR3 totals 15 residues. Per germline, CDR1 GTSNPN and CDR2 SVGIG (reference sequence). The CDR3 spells CAWSFGGRSSYEQYF. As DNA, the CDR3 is TGTGCCTGGAGTTTTGGGGGGAGGAGCTCCTACGAGCAGTACTTC.